The 28 T cell receptor beta chains reported below all come from one sample, sequenced in a study of cytomegalovirus exposure and HLA in healthy donors. Both 60 Vbeta primers and 13 Jbeta primers went into the PCR. Sequenced by immunoSEQ multiplex PCR; TCRdb stores in-frame clones only, minus some. In all, the sample yields about 110,000 clones. Sample: PBMCs. The receptors were gathered from a man in his forties in good health and CMV-seropositive.

The chain has TRBV9 and TRBJ2-1; D perhaps matches TRBD1 (7 bases). This CDR3 region has 13 residues. Germline CDR1 SGDLS, CDR2 YYNGEE. V gave up 0 bases and J gave up 10 bases, with 11 bases separating them. DNA of the CDR3: TGTGCCAGCAGCGTAGAGGAGGGGGCGGAGCAGTTCTTC. Translated: CASSVEEGAEQFF. Full variable domain (outside the CDR3, taken from reference TRBV9 and TRBJ2-1): DSGVTQTPKHLITATGQRVTLRCSPRSGDLSVYWYQQSLDQGLQFLIQYYNGEERAKGNILERFSAQQFPDLHSELNLSSLELGDSALYFCASSVEEGAEQFFGPGTRLTVL.

This CDR3 is CASSFYGFIPPQPQHF. Here the CDR3 DNA reads TGTGCCAGCAGTTTTTATGGCTTTATCCCCCCCCAGCCCCAGCATTTT. This rearrangement joins TRBV28 to TRBJ1-5, with D unclear. The CDR3 consists of 16 residues. Looked up from germline, CDR1 is MDHEN and CDR2 is SYDVKM. Trimming left V 3 bases short and J 7 bases short, with 19 bases between.

The gene calls are TRBV29-1 and TRBJ2-3; D may be TRBD1 (6 bases). The germline V gene encodes CDR1 SQVTM and CDR2 ANQGSEA. Trimming took off 6 bases at V and 2 bases at J, with 15 bases between the two ends. The CDR3 totals 14 residues. CDR3 in DNA: TGCAGCGTGTCTGATGACAGGAACACAGATACGCAGTATTTT. Translating it yields CSVSDDRNTDTQYF.

V usage is TRBV5-4 and J usage is TRBJ2-7; 13 bases map to TRBD2. The CDR3 loop spans 16 amino acids. The germline CDR1 and CDR2 sequences are SGHNT and YYREEE (reference sequence). J was trimmed by 4 bases and V by 4 bases; bases with no gene match: 8. The CDR3 DNA follows: TGTGCCAGCAGCCAACCGGGGACTAGCGGGATGTACGAGCAGTACTTC. Its protein is CASSQPGTSGMYEQYF.

The genes are TRBV10-1 and TRBJ2-1; no definite D call. Trimming took 3 bases from V and 6 from J, leaving 9 bases between them. CDR1 and CDR2 (germline): WNHNN, SYGVQD (reference sequence). This CDR3 spans 13 amino acids. The chain's CDR3 is CASSEQYFNEQFF. CDR3 coding DNA: TGCGCCAGCAGTGAACAGTATTTCAATGAGCAGTTCTTC.

The chain uses TRBV19 and TRBJ1-2; D perhaps matches TRBD1 (5 bases). The CDR3 contains 16 residues. Germline V gives CDR1 LNHDA, CDR2 SQIVND (reference sequence). Trimming pared 4 bases from V and 2 bases from J, leaving 17 bases between. DNA of the CDR3: TGTGCCAGTAGTACAAGATTGACAGTGAGGAACTATGGCTACACCTTC. Encoded protein: CASSTRLTVRNYGYTF.

The chain recombines TRBV11-3 with TRBJ2-3; D gene uncertain. Germline loops: CDR1 SGHNT, CDR2 YENEEA. The CDR3 is 12 amino acids. The V end was cut by 4 bases, the J end by 8 bases, with 10 bases between. This CDR3 reads CASSSSTGTQYF. The CDR3 nucleotides read TGTGCCAGCAGCTCAAGTACGGGTACGCAGTATTTT.

This chain uses TRBV29-1 with TRBJ1-2; D not resolved. This CDR3 is 14 amino acids long. V shed 0 bases and J shed 8 bases, with 16 bases lying between them. Germline lookup yields CDR1 SQVTM and CDR2 ANQGSEA. CDR3 loop: CSVEDRVTIRGYTF. CDR3 bases: TGCAGCGTTGAAGATCGGGTAACCATTCGGGGCTACACCTTC.

This sequence joins TRBV6-1 and TRBJ2-5; the match to TRBD2 covers 12 bases. Trimming took 3 bases from V and 5 from J; bases not matched to a gene: 4. This CDR3 spans 15 amino acids. Germline CDR1 is MNHNS and CDR2 is SASEGT. CDR3 loop: CASSETSGSEETQYF. CDR3 coding DNA: TGTGCCAGCAGTGAGACTAGCGGGAGCGAGGAGACCCAGTACTTC.

This rearrangement joins TRBV13 to TRBJ1-1; D is perhaps TRBD1 (5 bases). From germline, CDR1 is PRHDT and CDR2 FYEKMQ (reference sequence). The CDR3 spans 12 residues. V was pared by 1 base and J by 8 bases, with 8 bases between. The CDR3 DNA sequence: TGTGCCAGCAGCTTAGAAAACAGGGAAGCTTTCTTT. It translates to CASSLENREAFF.

The CDR3 loop reads CASSPTGTGTGYTF. As DNA, the CDR3 is TGTGCCAGCAGCCCTACCGGGACAGGGACCGGCTACACCTTC. V and J are TRBV28 and TRBJ1-2; 9 bases align to TRBD1. The CDR3 extends over 14 amino acids. The junction had 10 bases not matched to a gene; V was cut back by 6 bases and J by 8 bases. Germline V gives CDR1 MDHEN, CDR2 SYDVKM.

This rearrangement joins TRBV4-1 to TRBJ2-7; possible D gene TRBD2, 6 bases. The CDR3 totals 16 residues. Looked up from germline, CDR1 is MGHRA and CDR2 is YSYEKL. Trimming took off 3 bases at V and 1 base at J, with 16 bases between the two ends. CDR3 loop: CASSQTETGVSYEQYF. For the CDR3, the DNA is TGCGCCAGCAGCCAGACAGAAACGGGAGTGTCCTACGAGCAGTACTTC.

The chain has TRBV5-1 and TRBJ2-3; possible D gene TRBD1, 5 bases. V was clipped by 7 bases and J by 0 bases, with 12 bases between them. CDR1 and CDR2 (germline): SGHRS, YFSETQ. The CDR3 loop spans 14 amino acids. Here the CDR3 DNA reads TGCGCCAGCGAACAGGACCTAAGCACAGATACGCAGTATTTT. It translates to CASEQDLSTDTQYF.

A note on this clone: Other DNA sequences in the sample encode the same CDR3. This chain connects TRBV9 to TRBJ2-7; D unresolved. Germline CDR1 reads SGDLS; CDR2 reads YYNGEE. The CDR3 covers 14 residues. V gave up 0 bases and J gave up 0 bases, with 7 bases separating them. This CDR3 reads CASSVDGSSYEQYF. Written as DNA, the CDR3 is TGTGCCAGCAGCGTAGATGGCAGCTCCTACGAGCAGTACTTC.

J is TRBJ1-1 and V is TRBV14; 7 nucleotides line up with TRBD1. Germline loops: CDR1 SGHDN, CDR2 FVKESK. The CDR3 length is 13 residues. V shed 5 bases, J shed 4 bases, and the junction held 4 bases outside the gene matches. The CDR3 DNA reads as TGTGCCAGCAGCTTACAGGGGTCCACTGAAGCTTTCTTT. It encodes CASSLQGSTEAFF.

The chain employs TRBV12-5 and TRBJ2-2; 9 bases line up with TRBD1. The CDR3 spans 17 residues. CDR1 LGHNT and CDR2 FRNRAP come from the germline V gene. The V and J ends lost 0 bases and 3 bases, in that order; junction bases with no gene match: 5. The CDR3 DNA follows: TGTGCTAGTGGTTTGGTAACCGGGACAGGGTACACCGGGGAGCTGTTTTTT. Protein sequence: CASGLVTGTGYTGELFF. The variable domain in full, with the rest retrieved from reference TRBV12-5 and TRBJ2-2, is DARVTQTPRHKVTEMGQEVTMRCQPILGHNTVFWYRQTMMQGLELLAYFRNRAPLDDSGMPKDRFSAEMPDATLATLKIQPSEPRDSAVYFCASGLVTGTGYTGELFFGEGSRLTVL.

V usage is TRBV6-5 and J usage is TRBJ2-1; TRBD2 agrees at 10 bases. Germline V gene data show CDR1 as MNHEY and CDR2 as SVGAGI. V lost 0 bases, J lost 7 bases, and 6 bases stayed unmatched. This CDR3 spans 16 amino acids. The CDR3 reads CASSYSEREGRNEQFF. The CDR3 nucleotides are TGTGCCAGCAGTTACTCGGAGCGGGAGGGCCGAAATGAGCAGTTCTTC.

The chain recombines TRBV27 with TRBJ2-3; 8 nucleotides align to TRBD2. The V gene's germline CDR1 is MNHEY and CDR2 SMNVEV (reference sequence). The CDR3 has 14 amino acids. J was trimmed by 1 base and V by 4 bases; bases with no gene match: 1. DNA of the CDR3: TGTGCCAGCAGTTGGCGGGGGGGCACAGATACGCAGTATTTT. Its translation is CASSWRGGTDTQYF.

This chain joins TRBV7-9 and TRBJ1-5; TRBD1 might be the D (6 bases). V gave up 5 bases and J gave up 7 bases, with 12 bases separating them. The CDR3 is 13 residues long. Germline CDR1 and CDR2: SEHNR and FQNEAQ (reference sequence). CDR3: CASSTNQGQPQHF. Written as DNA, the CDR3 is TGTGCCAGCAGCACAAACCAGGGGCAGCCCCAGCATTTT. The variable domain in full, with the rest retrieved from reference TRBV7-9 and TRBJ1-5, is DTGVSQNPRHKITKRGQNVTFRCDPISEHNRLYWYRQTLGQGPEFLTYFQNEAQLEKSRLLSDRFSAERPKGSFSTLEIQRTEQGDSAMYLCASSTNQGQPQHFGDGTRLSIL.

This CDR3 reads CASGLAVGAGITEAFF. The CDR3 nucleotides are TGTGCTAGTGGTTTGGCAGTAGGGGCAGGGATCACTGAAGCTTTCTTT. The J gene is TRBJ1-1, the V gene TRBV12-5; maybe TRBD1 (5 bases). Per germline, CDR1 LGHNT and CDR2 FRNRAP. This CDR3 is 16 amino acids long. V gave up 1 base and J gave up 4 bases, with 16 bases separating them. Drawing the rest from reference TRBV12-5 and TRBJ1-1, the complete variable domain is DARVTQTPRHKVTEMGQEVTMRCQPILGHNTVFWYRQTMMQGLELLAYFRNRAPLDDSGMPKDRFSAEMPDATLATLKIQPSEPRDSAVYFCASGLAVGAGITEAFFGQGTRLTVV.

This chain connects TRBV2 to TRBJ2-1, with D perhaps matching TRBD1 (6 bases). This CDR3 is built from 14 residues. The V and J ends lost 1 base and 2 bases respectively, with 6 bases between them. In germline, CDR1 is SNHLY, CDR2 FYNNEI. CDR3 nucleotides: TGTGCCAGCAGTGAAGAGGGGGCCTACAATGAGCAGTTCTTC. This translates into CASSEEGAYNEQFF.

The chain recombines TRBV6-5 with TRBJ2-2; possible D gene TRBD2, 6 bases. V lost 7 bases and J lost 7, with 16 bases in between. The CDR3 consists of 14 residues. CDR1 is MNHEY, CDR2 SVGAGI, per germline. As DNA, the CDR3 is TGTGCCAGCAAGGAGGGGCCCCCAGTCGGGGAGCTGTTTTTT. Translating gives CASKEGPPVGELFF.

The genes are TRBV7-9 and TRBJ2-7; TRBD2 matches at 9 bases. V lost 2 bases to trimming and J lost 3 bases; unmatched junction nucleotides: 5. The CDR3 is 15 amino acids. Looked up from germline, CDR1 is SEHNR and CDR2 is FQNEAQ (reference sequence). Written as DNA, the CDR3 is TGTGCCAGCAGCTTACGGCTAGCGGGACGCTACGAGCAGTACTTC. Its translation: CASSLRLAGRYEQYF.

The chain employs TRBV5-1 and TRBJ2-5; weak D call: TRBD2 (6 bases). The DNA end favors TRBJ2-7, so the J call may be wrong. Germline CDR1 SGHRS, CDR2 YFSETQ. The CDR3 loop spans 15 amino acids. In nucleotides, the CDR3 is TGCGCCAGCAGCCCCTCCGGGGGAGTCTCCTACGAGCAGTACTTC. This translates into CASSPSGGVSYEQYF.

The V gene is TRBV15, the J gene TRBJ2-2; D might be TRBD1 (7 bases). The CDR3 is 16 amino acids. Germline CDR1 reads LNHNV; CDR2 reads YYDKDF (reference sequence). V shed 4 bases and J shed 4 bases, with 16 bases lying between them. The CDR3 coding sequence is TGTGCCACCAGCAATATAAGGCAGGGGGGCACCGGGGAGCTGTTTTTT. Protein: CATSNIRQGGTGELFF.

The rearrangement uses TRBV18 and TRBJ2-7; 8 bases map to TRBD2. The ends lost 6 bases at V and 5 bases at J; junction bases unmatched: 12. Germline CDR1 KGHSH, CDR2 LQKENI. The CDR3 length is 15 residues. In DNA, the CDR3 is TGTGCCAGCTCCCCCATAATAAGCGGGAGCCACGAGCAGTACTTC. Protein: CASSPIISGSHEQYF.

The V call is TRBV9, the J call TRBJ1-4; 8 nucleotides agree with TRBD1. The CDR3 consists of 15 residues. The germline V gene encodes CDR1 SGDLS and CDR2 YYNGEE. Unmatched junction bases numbered 5, after V lost 3 bases and J lost 4 bases. As DNA, the CDR3 is TGTGCCAGCAGCGCCTACAGGGGGTATAATGAAAAACTGTTTTTT. The encoded protein is CASSAYRGYNEKLFF.

This chain uses TRBV5-1 with TRBJ2-3, with 12 bases aligning to TRBD2. Germline-derived CDR1 and CDR2 are SGHRS and YFSETQ. The trim removed 0 bases at V and 4 bases at J, leaving 3 bases unmatched. This CDR3 has 16 amino acids. CDR3 residues: CASSLGTSGVADTQYF. CDR3 in DNA: TGCGCCAGCAGCTTGGGGACTAGCGGGGTCGCAGATACGCAGTATTTT. Combining the CDR3 with reference TRBV5-1 and TRBJ2-3 gives the whole variable domain KAGVTQTPRYLIKTRGQQVTLSCSPISGHRSVSWYQQTPGQGLQFLFEYFSETQRNKGNFPGRFSGRQFSNSRSEMNVSTLELGDSALYLCASSLGTSGVADTQYFGPGTRLTVL.